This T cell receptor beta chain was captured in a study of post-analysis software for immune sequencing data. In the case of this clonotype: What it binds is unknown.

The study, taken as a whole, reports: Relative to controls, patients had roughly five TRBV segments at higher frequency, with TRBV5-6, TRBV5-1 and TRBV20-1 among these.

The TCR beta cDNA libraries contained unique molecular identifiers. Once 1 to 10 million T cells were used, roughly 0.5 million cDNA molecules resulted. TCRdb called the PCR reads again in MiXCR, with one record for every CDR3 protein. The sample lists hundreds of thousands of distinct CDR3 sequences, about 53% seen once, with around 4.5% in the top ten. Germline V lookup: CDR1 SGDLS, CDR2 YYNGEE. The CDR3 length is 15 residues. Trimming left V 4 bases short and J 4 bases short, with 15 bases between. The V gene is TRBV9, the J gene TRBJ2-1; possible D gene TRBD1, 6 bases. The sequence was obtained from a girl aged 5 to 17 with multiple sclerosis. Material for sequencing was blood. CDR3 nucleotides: TGTGCCAGCAGCCCCCCAACCGGGACATACAATGAGCAGTTCTTC. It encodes CASSPPTGTYNEQFF.